The clone carrying this T cell receptor (beta chain) was seen just once. Its antigen is not known. The data originate from a study of T cell responses to AZD1222 COVID-19 vaccine. As for the study in general: Second-dose groups at about 4 or about 12 weeks were pooled.

General study results and limits: Spike-spanning, vaccine-associated CD4 TCRs were dominant at 160-218 and 743-854. White British ancestry dominated among donors, who included more females, and clonal diversity was possibly underestimated.

In germline, CDR1 is SGHTA, CDR2 FQGTGA. V gave up 7 bases and J gave up 0 bases, with 12 bases separating them. The CDR3 is 14 residues long. TCRdb's table, derived via immunoSEQ multiplex PCR, lists solely in-frame clones and lacks some. The table lists 150,000 or so clones, about 91% of them singletons, with less than 2.5% in the top ten. The receptor was derived from an adult in good health. The gene calls are TRBV7-3 and TRBJ1-1; the D is unclear. This specimen was peripheral blood, taken on day 0 of AZD1222 vaccination. CDR3 amino acids: CASTEHGMNTEAFF. CDR3 nucleotides: TGTGCCAGCACCGAACATGGTATGAACACTGAAGCTTTCTTT.